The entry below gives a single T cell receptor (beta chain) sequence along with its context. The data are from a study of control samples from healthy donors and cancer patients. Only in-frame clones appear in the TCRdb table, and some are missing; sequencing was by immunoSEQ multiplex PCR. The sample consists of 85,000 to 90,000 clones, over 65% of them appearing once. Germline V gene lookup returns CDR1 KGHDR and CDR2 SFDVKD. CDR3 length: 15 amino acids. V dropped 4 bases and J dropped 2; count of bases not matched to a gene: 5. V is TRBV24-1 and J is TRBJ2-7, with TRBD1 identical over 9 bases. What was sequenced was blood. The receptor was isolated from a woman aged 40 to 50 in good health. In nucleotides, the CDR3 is TGTGCCACCAGTGACCCCGGGACAGGGACCTACGAGCAGTACTTC. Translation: CATSDPGTGTYEQYF.